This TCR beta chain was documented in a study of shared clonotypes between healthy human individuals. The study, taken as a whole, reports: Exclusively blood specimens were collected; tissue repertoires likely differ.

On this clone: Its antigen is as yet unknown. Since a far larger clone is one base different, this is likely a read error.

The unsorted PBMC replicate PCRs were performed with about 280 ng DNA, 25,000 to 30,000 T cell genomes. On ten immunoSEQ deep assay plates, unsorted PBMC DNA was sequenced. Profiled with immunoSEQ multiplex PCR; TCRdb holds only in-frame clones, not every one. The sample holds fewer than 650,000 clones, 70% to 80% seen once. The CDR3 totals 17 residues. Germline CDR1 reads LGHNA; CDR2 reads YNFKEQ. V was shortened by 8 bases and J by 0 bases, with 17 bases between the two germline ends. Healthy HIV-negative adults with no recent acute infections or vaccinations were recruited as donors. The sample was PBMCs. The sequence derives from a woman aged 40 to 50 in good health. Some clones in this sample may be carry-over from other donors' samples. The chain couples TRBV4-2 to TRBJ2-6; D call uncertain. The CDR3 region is CASVRSETPSGANVLTF. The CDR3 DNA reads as TGTGCCAGCGTAAGGAGCGAAACCCCCTCTGGGGCCAACGTCCTGACTTTC.